The entry below gives a single TCR beta chain sequence along with its context. CDR1 and CDR2 (germline): SGDLS, YYNGEE. The CDR3 has 15 amino acids. The V gene lost 3 bases and the J gene lost 1 base, with 13 bases spanning the gap. The sample originates from a study of blood T cell repertoires in COVID-19. The method was immunoSEQ multiplex PCR; TCRdb's version includes in-frame clones alone and lacks a portion of them. Of around 100,000 clones listed, around 86% are singletons. The sequencing sample was made of peripheral blood. The chain recombines TRBV9 with TRBJ1-2, with a possible D match to TRBD1 (5 bases). The TCR comes from a man in his forties with acute or convalescent COVID-19. The CDR3 sequence: CASSGRVGGNYGYTF. CDR3 sequence (DNA): TGTGCCAGCAGCGGCCGGGTGGGGGGTAACTATGGCTACACCTTC.